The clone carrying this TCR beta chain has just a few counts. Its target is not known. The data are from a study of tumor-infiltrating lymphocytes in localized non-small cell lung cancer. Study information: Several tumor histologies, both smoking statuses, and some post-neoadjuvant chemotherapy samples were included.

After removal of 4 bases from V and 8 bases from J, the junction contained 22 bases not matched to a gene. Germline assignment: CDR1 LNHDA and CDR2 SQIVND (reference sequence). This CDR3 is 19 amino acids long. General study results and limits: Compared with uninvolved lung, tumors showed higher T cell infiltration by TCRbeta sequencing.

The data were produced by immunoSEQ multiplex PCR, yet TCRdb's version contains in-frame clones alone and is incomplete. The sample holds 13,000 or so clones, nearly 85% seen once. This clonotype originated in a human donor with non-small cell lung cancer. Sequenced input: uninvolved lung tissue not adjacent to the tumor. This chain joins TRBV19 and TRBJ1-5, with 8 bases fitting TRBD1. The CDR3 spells CASSNLPQTGQGNVEPQHF. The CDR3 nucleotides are TGTGCCAGTAGTAACCTTCCCCAGACAGGACAGGGTAACGTGGAGCCCCAGCATTTT.